One and the same sample provided the 14 T cell receptor beta chains below, sequenced in a study of T cell responses to AZD1222 COVID-19 vaccine. This table comes from immunoSEQ multiplex PCR, and its TCRdb copy is limited to in-frame clones, with some not included. The table lists tens of thousands of clones, 89% of them singletons. The sample consisted of peripheral blood, taken 28 days after the second AZD1222 dose. Every receptor here comes from an adult who received the AZD1222 COVID-19 vaccine.

This rearrangement joins TRBV27 to TRBJ2-2, with D tentatively TRBD1 or TRBD2 (5 bases each). Germline V CDR1 and CDR2: MNHEY, SMNVEV (reference sequence). V was shortened by 5 bases and J by 2 bases, with 12 bases between the two germline ends. The CDR3 spans 15 residues. CDR3 protein: CASSTRDQNTGELFF. In DNA form, the CDR3 reads TGTGCCAGCAGTACCCGGGACCAAAACACCGGGGAGCTGTTTTTT.

This clone was observed once. The chain employs TRBV2 and TRBJ1-1, with D possibly matching TRBD1 (6 bases). Trimming removed 6 bases at V and 2 bases at J, with 16 bases between. Germline values: CDR1 SNHLY, CDR2 FYNNEI. This CDR3 has 15 residues. In DNA, the CDR3 is TGTGCCAGCAGGAGGGATGACAGGATAAACACTGAAGCTTTCTTT. Translating it yields CASRRDDRINTEAFF.

V and J are TRBV29-1 and TRBJ1-6; maybe TRBD1 (6 bases). V was shortened by 4 bases and J by 4 bases, with 8 bases between the two germline ends. Germline CDR1 reads SQVTM; CDR2 reads ANQGSEA. The CDR3 has 13 amino acids. CDR3 nucleotide sequence: TGCAGCGTTGCGGACAGTTATAATTCACCCCTCCACTTT. It codes for CSVADSYNSPLHF. The full variable domain, with the rest looked up from reference TRBV29-1 and TRBJ1-6, is SAVISQKPSRDICQRGTSLTIQCQVDSQVTMMFWYRQQPGQSLTLIATANQGSEATYESGFVIDKFPISRPNLTFSTLTVSNMSPEDSSIYLCSVADSYNSPLHFGNGTRLTVT.

The chain links TRBV11-3 to TRBJ2-5; tentative D call: TRBD1 (5 bases). Trimming cost V 2 bases and J 0 bases, with 7 bases left between them. The CDR3 spans 14 residues. CDR1 is SGHNT and CDR2 is YENEEA in the germline V gene. The CDR3, as DNA: TGTGCCAGCAGCTTACAGGGATACCAAGAGACCCAGTACTTC. This sequence encodes CASSLQGYQETQYF.

The chain recombines TRBV30 with TRBJ1-2; 8 nucleotides align to TRBD1. J was trimmed by 4 bases and V by 3 bases; bases with no gene match: 10. Germline CDR1 is GTSNPN and CDR2 is SVGIG (reference sequence). The CDR3 length is 15 residues. The CDR3 DNA sequence: TGTGCCTGGAGCGTACAGGGGGTCCTAGGCTATGGCTACACCTTC. It codes for CAWSVQGVLGYGYTF.

This rearrangement joins TRBV15 to TRBJ2-1; 12 bases line up with TRBD2. The trim removed 3 bases at V and 9 bases at J, leaving 12 bases unmatched. From germline, CDR1 is LNHNV and CDR2 YYDKDF (reference sequence). CDR3 size: 17 residues. This CDR3 reads CATSRDRLAGVRSEQFF. Here the CDR3 DNA reads TGTGCCACCAGCAGGGACCGACTAGCGGGAGTAAGGAGTGAGCAGTTCTTC.

The V and J genes are TRBV5-1 and TRBJ2-5, with D perhaps TRBD1 or TRBD2 (6 bases each). Trimming removed 0 bases at V and 2 bases at J, with 11 bases between. Germline V gene sequence: CDR1 SGHRS, CDR2 YFSETQ. The CDR3 has 15 residues. The chain's CDR3 is CASSLVGGAQETQYF. The CDR3 DNA is TGCGCCAGCAGCTTGGTGGGGGGCGCACAAGAGACCCAGTACTTC.

The chain links TRBV11-2 to TRBJ2-5; 9 bases match TRBD2. In germline, CDR1 is SGHAT, CDR2 FQNNGV. V trimming: 5 bases; J trimming: 5 bases; junction bases outside the gene matches: 9. The CDR3 covers 15 residues. The CDR3: CASSRTSGRGETQYF. CDR3 DNA: TGTGCCAGCAGCAGAACTAGCGGGCGGGGGGAGACCCAGTACTTC.

The V and J genes are TRBV18 and TRBJ2-3, with D hard to call. V lost 3 bases, J lost 4 bases, and 11 bases lay in between. This CDR3 contains 14 residues. Germline loops: CDR1 KGHSH, CDR2 LQKENI. The CDR3 DNA reads TGTGCCAGCTCACCGGGCGCCGGCGCAGATACGCAGTATTTT. The encoded protein is CASSPGAGADTQYF. Drawing the rest from reference TRBV18 and TRBJ2-3, the complete variable domain is NAGVMQNPRHLVRRRGQEARLRCSPMKGHSHVYWYRQLPEEGLKFMVYLQKENIIDESGMPKERFSAEFPKEGPSILRIQQVVRGDSAAYFCASSPGAGADTQYFGPGTRLTVL.

The rearrangement joins TRBV6-5 to TRBJ1-2; TRBD1 aligns across 11 bases. This CDR3 has 16 amino acids. V lost 0 bases, J lost 3 bases, and 3 bases stayed unmatched. The germline V gene has CDR1 MNHEY and CDR2 SVGAGI. CDR3 DNA: TGTGCCAGCAGTTACTCGATGGGACAGGGGGACTATGGCTACACCTTC. Amino acids: CASSYSMGQGDYGYTF.

The chain couples TRBV11-2 to TRBJ2-1; 8 nucleotides line up with TRBD2. Trimming at V came to 4 bases and at J to 4 bases, leaving 6 bases not matched to a gene. CDR1 is SGHAT and CDR2 is FQNNGV in the germline V gene. The CDR3 is 15 residues long. The CDR3: CASSWGTSGYNEQFF. The CDR3 DNA reads TGTGCCAGCAGCTGGGGAACTAGCGGTTACAATGAGCAGTTCTTC.

This clone was seen only once. The V call is TRBV5-1, the J call TRBJ2-7, with D perhaps TRBD1 (5 bases). The germline CDR1 and CDR2 sequences are SGHRS and YFSETQ. V was cut by 4 bases and J by 5 bases, with 16 bases left in between. This CDR3 is built from 14 residues. In nucleotides, the CDR3 is TGCGCCAGCAGCCTGGGGCTAGTAGAGGACGAGCAGTACTTC. Its protein product is CASSLGLVEDEQYF. Based on the CDR3 plus reference TRBV5-1 and TRBJ2-7, the full variable domain is KAGVTQTPRYLIKTRGQQVTLSCSPISGHRSVSWYQQTPGQGLQFLFEYFSETQRNKGNFPGRFSGRQFSNSRSEMNVSTLELGDSALYLCASSLGLVEDEQYFGPGTRLTVT.

This clone was found once. This sequence joins TRBV5-1 and TRBJ1-2; D is unresolved. The germline CDR1 and CDR2 sequences are SGHRS and YFSETQ. The V end lost 7 bases, the J end lost 8 bases, and 18 bases lay between the germline ends. The CDR3 has 13 residues. The CDR3 DNA reads as TGCGCCAGCGGAGCCTCAATCCCGGGGGGCTACACCTTC. This gives the protein CASGASIPGGYTF.

The chain couples TRBV29-1 to TRBJ1-1; D may be TRBD1 (5 bases). Germline-derived CDR1 and CDR2 are SQVTM and ANQGSEA. This CDR3 spans 11 amino acids. Deletions cut 4 bases from V and 7 bases from J, with 10 bases between. The CDR3 protein is CSVVGPGEAFF. DNA for the CDR3: TGCAGCGTTGTGGGGCCCGGTGAAGCTTTCTTT.